Listed below are T cell receptor beta chains from one sample, sequenced in a study of human T cells and chemical hapten exposure. One entry per CDR3 protein, called by TCRdb with MiXCR from the RACE reads. The data show about 140,000 distinct CDR3 sequences, 10% to 15% seen once. Sequences were derived from whole blood, sampled in connection with sensitization to the hapten diphenylcyclopropenone (DPC). The source of these receptors is a woman aged 50 to 65 with alopecia areata. Some clones in this sample may be carry-over from other donors' samples. Both conserved end residues are part of each CDR3. The D gene is left open where the match is weak. Rows may omit the clone size; those that give it use once, few, many or a size class.

J gene: TRBJ2-3; V gene: TRBV7-2; clone size: few; D gene: TRBD2; CDR3 protein: CASSTRTSGVGTQYF; CDR3 DNA: TGTGCCAGCAGCACCCGGACTAGCGGGGTCGGGACGCAGTATTTT
J gene: TRBJ2-1; V gene: TRBV29-1; clone size: NA; D gene: NA; CDR3 protein: CSVELGGWDEQFF; CDR3 DNA: TGCAGCGTTGAGTTGGGGGGTTGGGATGAGCAGTTCTTC
J gene: TRBJ2-3; V gene: TRBV14; clone size: NA; D gene: NA; CDR3 protein: CASSQAGRWGTDTQYF; CDR3 DNA: TGTGCCAGCAGCCAAGCCGGTCGTTGGGGCACAGATACGCAGTATTTT
J gene: TRBJ2-2; V gene: TRBV7-7; clone size: many; D gene: NA; CDR3 protein: CASSSGVTGELFF; CDR3 DNA: TGTGCTAGCAGCTCGGGGGTCACCGGGGAGCTGTTTTTT
J gene: TRBJ2-1; V gene: TRBV11-1; clone size: few; D gene: TRBD2; CDR3 protein: CASSLPGGPNNEQFF; CDR3 DNA: TGTGCCAGCAGCTTGCCGGGAGGGCCCAACAATGAGCAGTTCTTC
J gene: TRBJ2-1; V gene: TRBV29-1; clone size: many; D gene: TRBD2; CDR3 protein: CSVEQRESSEQFF; CDR3 DNA: TGCAGCGTTGAGCAGCGGGAGAGTAGTGAGCAGTTCTTC
J gene: TRBJ1-5; V gene: TRBV19; clone size: many; D gene: NA; CDR3 protein: CASSIGRVVEAQHF; CDR3 DNA: TGTGCCAGTAGTATAGGACGGGTCGTCGAGGCCCAGCATTTT
J gene: TRBJ2-1; V gene: TRBV10-3; clone size: NA; D gene: TRBD2; CDR3 protein: CAISESQAGSYNEQFF; CDR3 DNA: TGTGCCATCAGTGAGTCCCAAGCGGGATCCTACAATGAGCAGTTCTTC
J gene: TRBJ2-3; V gene: TRBV7-2; clone size: few; D gene: NA; CDR3 protein: CASSLRTGRADTQYF; CDR3 DNA: TGTGCCAGCAGCTTACGTACAGGGAGGGCAGATACGCAGTATTTT
J gene: TRBJ2-3; V gene: TRBV20-1; clone size: many; D gene: NA; CDR3 protein: CSATSTDTQYF; CDR3 DNA: TGCAGTGCGACTAGCACAGATACGCAGTATTTT
J gene: TRBJ1-2; V gene: TRBV25-1; clone size: NA; D gene: NA; CDR3 protein: CASTDSPLYGYTF; CDR3 DNA: TGTGCCAGCACTGACAGCCCCCTCTATGGCTACACCTTC
J gene: TRBJ1-5; V gene: TRBV29-1; clone size: few; D gene: TRBD1; CDR3 protein: CSVWTGGRNQPQHF; CDR3 DNA: TGCAGCGTTTGGACAGGGGGAAGGAATCAGCCCCAGCATTTT
J gene: TRBJ2-1; V gene: TRBV20-1; clone size: many; D gene: NA; CDR3 protein: CSARDRTKSSYNEQFF; CDR3 DNA: TGCAGTGCTAGAGATAGAACTAAAAGCTCCTACAATGAGCAGTTCTTC
J gene: TRBJ2-1; V gene: TRBV2; clone size: few; D gene: NA; CDR3 protein: CASTRDLGSYNEQFF; CDR3 DNA: TGTGCCAGCACTCGGGACCTGGGGTCCTACAATGAGCAGTTCTTC
J gene: TRBJ1-1; V gene: TRBV6-5; clone size: few; D gene: NA; CDR3 protein: CASRGLNTEAFF; CDR3 DNA: TGTGCCAGCAGGGGGTTGAACACTGAAGCTTTCTTT
J gene: TRBJ2-7; V gene: TRBV13; clone size: NA; D gene: TRBD2; CDR3 protein: CASSLRTSGRPFSYEQYF; CDR3 DNA: TGTGCCAGCAGCCTCAGGACTAGCGGGAGGCCCTTCTCCTACGAGCAGTACTTC
J gene: TRBJ1-2; V gene: TRBV12-3/TRBV12-4; clone size: many; D gene: NA; CDR3 protein: CASALGRQPNYGYTF; CDR3 DNA: TGTGCCAGCGCCCTGGGACGTCAGCCTAACTATGGCTACACCTTC
J gene: TRBJ2-1; V gene: TRBV3-1; clone size: NA; D gene: NA; CDR3 protein: CASSQDLVWNEQFF; CDR3 DNA: TGTGCCAGCAGCCAAGATCTGGTTTGGAATGAGCAGTTCTTC
J gene: TRBJ2-1; V gene: TRBV7-9; clone size: many; D gene: TRBD2; CDR3 protein: CASSLSESGKGNEQFF; CDR3 DNA: TGTGCCAGCAGCTTAAGTGAAAGCGGGAAAGGCAATGAGCAGTTCTTC
J gene: TRBJ2-1; V gene: TRBV24-1; clone size: NA; D gene: TRBD2; CDR3 protein: CATSDLGSGNVHEQFF; CDR3 DNA: TGTGCCACCAGTGATTTGGGTAGCGGGAATGTCCATGAGCAGTTCTTC
J gene: TRBJ2-7; V gene: TRBV6-2/TRBV6-3; clone size: NA; D gene: TRBD1; CDR3 protein: CASSFADRVNEQYF; CDR3 DNA: TGTGCCAGCAGTTTTGCAGACAGGGTCAACGAGCAGTACTTC
J gene: TRBJ2-3; V gene: TRBV3-1; clone size: many; D gene: NA; CDR3 protein: CASSRAGFTDTQYF; CDR3 DNA: TGTGCCAGCAGCCGGGCGGGATTCACAGATACGCAGTATTTT
J gene: TRBJ1-1; V gene: TRBV15; clone size: NA; D gene: NA; CDR3 protein: CATSRDKRVETEAFF; CDR3 DNA: TGTGCCACCAGCAGAGATAAGAGGGTGGAGACTGAAGCTTTCTTT
J gene: TRBJ2-1; V gene: TRBV24-1; clone size: few; D gene: TRBD2; CDR3 protein: CATSDLSLAGGNEQFF; CDR3 DNA: TGTGCCACCAGTGATCTGTCACTAGCGGGAGGCAATGAGCAGTTCTTC
J gene: TRBJ2-1; V gene: TRBV24-1; clone size: NA; D gene: TRBD1; CDR3 protein: CATSGATGGTYNEQFF; CDR3 DNA: TGTGCCACCAGTGGGGCAACAGGGGGCACCTACAATGAGCAGTTCTTC
J gene: TRBJ2-2; V gene: TRBV11-1; clone size: NA; D gene: TRBD2; CDR3 protein: CASSLSLAGGTGELFF; CDR3 DNA: TGTGCCAGCAGCTTATCGTTAGCGGGAGGGACCGGGGAGCTGTTTTTT
J gene: TRBJ2-1; V gene: TRBV4-3; clone size: NA; D gene: NA; CDR3 protein: CASSSQGRIYNEQFF; CDR3 DNA: TGCGCCAGCAGCTCCCAAGGTCGAATTTACAATGAGCAGTTCTTC
J gene: TRBJ2-3; V gene: TRBV29-1; clone size: few; D gene: NA; CDR3 protein: CSVGVDTQYF; CDR3 DNA: TGCAGCGTTGGGGTAGATACGCAGTATTTT
J gene: TRBJ2-7; V gene: TRBV7-9; clone size: NA; D gene: TRBD2; CDR3 protein: CASSLALAGGFTYEQYF; CDR3 DNA: TGTGCCAGCAGCTTAGCCCTAGCGGGAGGTTTTACCTACGAGCAGTACTTC
J gene: TRBJ1-1; V gene: TRBV6-5; clone size: NA; D gene: TRBD1; CDR3 protein: CASSYGGRGLMNTEAFF; CDR3 DNA: TGTGCCAGCAGTTACGGGGGCAGGGGGCTTATGAACACTGAAGCTTTCTTT
J gene: TRBJ2-1; V gene: TRBV27; clone size: few; D gene: TRBD2; CDR3 protein: CASSLEVLAGTEQFF; CDR3 DNA: TGTGCCAGCAGTTTGGAAGTACTAGCGGGAACGGAGCAGTTCTTC
J gene: TRBJ1-1; V gene: TRBV6-6; clone size: NA; D gene: NA; CDR3 protein: CASSYEGIGVNTEAFF; CDR3 DNA: TGTGCCAGCAGTTACGAAGGGATAGGGGTGAACACTGAAGCTTTCTTT
J gene: TRBJ2-5; V gene: TRBV9; clone size: many; D gene: TRBD2; CDR3 protein: CASSVATSGTQETQYF; CDR3 DNA: TGTGCCAGCAGCGTAGCAACTAGCGGGACCCAAGAGACCCAGTACTTC